This T cell receptor beta chain was found in a study of spatial heterogeneity in lung cancer. Study-wide results and limits: Compared with follow-up, resection was when ubiquitous expanded tumor TCRs appeared in blood more.

The CDR3 has 14 residues. Germline V gives CDR1 SNHLY, CDR2 FYNNEI. V dropped 7 bases and J dropped 4 bases, with 14 bases sitting between them. In TCRdb, the 5' RACE reads were re-called with MiXCR into one record per CDR3 protein. In the table there are under 40,000 distinct CDR3 sequences, around 5.8% of which are singletons. The time point denotes: sample taken at primary tumor resection. Tumor, nontumor lung or frozen PBMC supplied whole RNA, sequenced without sorting. This clonotype has a count of ten or more. Its antigen is still unknown. V gene TRBV2 combines with J gene TRBJ1-5; D ambiguous. The input for sequencing was PBMCs, taken at surgery. This sequence was found in a male donor with early-stage non-small cell lung cancer. Written as DNA, the CDR3 is TGTGCCAGCAAGATGGGTATAGCGAATCAGCCCCAGCATTTT. Its translation: CASKMGIANQPQHF.